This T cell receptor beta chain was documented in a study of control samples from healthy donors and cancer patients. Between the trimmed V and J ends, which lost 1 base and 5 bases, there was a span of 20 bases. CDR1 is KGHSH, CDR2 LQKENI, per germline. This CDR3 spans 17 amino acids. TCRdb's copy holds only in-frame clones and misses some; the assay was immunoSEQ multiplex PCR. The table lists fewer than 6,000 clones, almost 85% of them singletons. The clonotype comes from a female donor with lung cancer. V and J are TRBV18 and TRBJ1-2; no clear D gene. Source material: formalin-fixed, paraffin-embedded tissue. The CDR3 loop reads CASSPRSPGDGRYGYTF. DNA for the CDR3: TGTGCCAGCTCACCACGGTCCCCTGGCGACGGTCGTTATGGCTACACCTTC.